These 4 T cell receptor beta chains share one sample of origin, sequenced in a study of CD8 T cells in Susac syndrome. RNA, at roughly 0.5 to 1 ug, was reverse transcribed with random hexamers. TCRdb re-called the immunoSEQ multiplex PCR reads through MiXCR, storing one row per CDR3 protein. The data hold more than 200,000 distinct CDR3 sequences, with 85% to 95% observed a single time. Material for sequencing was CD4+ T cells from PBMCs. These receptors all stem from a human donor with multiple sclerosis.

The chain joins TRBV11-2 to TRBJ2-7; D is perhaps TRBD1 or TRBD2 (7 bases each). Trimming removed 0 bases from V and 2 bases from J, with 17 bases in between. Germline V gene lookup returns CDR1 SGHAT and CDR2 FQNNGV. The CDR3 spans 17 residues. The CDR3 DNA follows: TGTGCCAGCAGCTTAGATAGGGGGGGACAGATTGCCTACGAGCAGTACTTC. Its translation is CASSLDRGGQIAYEQYF.

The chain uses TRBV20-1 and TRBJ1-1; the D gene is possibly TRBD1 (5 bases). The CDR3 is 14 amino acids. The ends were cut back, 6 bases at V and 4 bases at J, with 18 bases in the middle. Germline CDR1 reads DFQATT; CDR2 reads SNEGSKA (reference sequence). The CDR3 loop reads CSARPPGRGTEAFF. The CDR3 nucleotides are TGCAGTGCGAGACCCCCAGGGCGGGGCACTGAAGCTTTCTTT.

Here the CDR3 DNA reads TGTGCCAGCTACGGGGGAGTCCAAGAGACCCAGTACTTC. The encoded protein is CASYGGVQETQYF. The chain joins TRBV2 to TRBJ2-5, with a weak D call TRBD2 (6 bases). The length of the CDR3 is 13 residues. Per germline, CDR1 SNHLY and CDR2 FYNNEI. Trimming stripped 8 bases from V and 1 base from J, with 11 bases between. The full variable domain, completed using reference TRBV2 and TRBJ2-5, is EPEVTQTPSHQVTQMGQEVILRCVPISNHLYFYWYRQILGQKVEFLVSFYNNEISEKSEIFDDQFSVERPDGSNFTLKIRSTKLEDSAMYFCASYGGVQETQYFGPGTRLLVL.

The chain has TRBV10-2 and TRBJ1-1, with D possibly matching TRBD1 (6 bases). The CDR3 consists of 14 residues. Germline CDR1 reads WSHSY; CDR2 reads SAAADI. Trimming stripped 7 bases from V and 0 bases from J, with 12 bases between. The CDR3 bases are TGCGCCAGCAAGGCGAGGACAGTGAACACTGAAGCTTTCTTT. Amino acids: CASKARTVNTEAFF.